The 19 T cell receptor beta chains below come from one sample, sequenced in a study of T cells in Graves' hyperthyroidism and ophthalmopathy. Researchers took RNA transcripts and amplified the TCR beta CDR3 regions from them. RT-PCR in the first round (using the HTBI primer set) targeted the TCR CDR3. MiXCR, run by TCRdb on the multiplex PCR reads, gives a single entry per CDR3 protein. The table has 490,000 or so distinct CDR3 sequences, around 43% seen once. Sequencing was carried out using peripheral blood or thyroid tissue (not recorded which). The receptor set was obtained from an adult woman with Graves' disease, either hyperthyroidism or ophthalmopathy (not recorded which).

This clonotype has a count of ten or more. The chain combines TRBV2 with TRBJ2-2, with TRBD2 matching 9 bases. The germline V gene has CDR1 SNHLY and CDR2 FYNNEI. There are 14 residues in the CDR3. The V gene end was trimmed by 11 bases and the J gene end by 3 bases; junction bases not matched to a gene: 7. The CDR3, as DNA: TGTGCCGGTAGCGGGAGAGGGGACACCGGGGAGCTGTTTTTT. This codes for CAGSGRGDTGELFF.

The V and J genes are TRBV24-1 and TRBJ1-5; D perhaps matches TRBD1 (5 bases). The CDR3 extends over 13 amino acids. Germline loops: CDR1 KGHDR, CDR2 SFDVKD. The V and J ends lost 11 bases and 1 base respectively, with 11 bases between them. CDR3 sequence reads: CASRVGSNQPQHF. The CDR3 coding sequence is TGTGCCAGCAGGGTCGGGAGCAATCAGCCCCAGCATTTT.

This chain joins TRBV20-1 and TRBJ2-7; a possible D gene is TRBD2 (6 bases). The ends were cut back, 7 bases at V and 5 bases at J, with 15 bases in the middle. Germline-derived CDR1 and CDR2 are DFQATT and SNEGSKA (reference sequence). The CDR3 extends over 12 amino acids. CDR3 coding DNA: TGCAGTGTGCTTGGAGGGTCCAACGAGCAGTACTTC. This encodes CSVLGGSNEQYF.

This CDR3 is CASSLGLGTGYGYTF. The CDR3 DNA is TGCGCCAGCAGCTTGGGCCTCGGGACAGGGTATGGCTACACCTTC. This chain links TRBV5-1 with TRBJ1-2; TRBD1 matches at 9 bases. V dropped 0 bases and J dropped 5; count of bases not matched to a gene: 5. CDR3 length: 15 residues. The germline V gene encodes CDR1 SGHRS and CDR2 YFSETQ.

This clonotype was observed many times. This chain joins TRBV5-6 and TRBJ2-5; 12 bases match TRBD2. The CDR3 contains 16 residues. V shed 5 bases and J 1 base; nucleotides not matched to a gene: 6. The germline gives CDR1 SGHDT, CDR2 YYEEEE. The CDR3 spells CASSAPGLAGQETQYF. CDR3 bases: TGTGCCAGCAGTGCACCGGGACTAGCGGGCCAAGAGACCCAGTACTTC.

The chain combines TRBV29-1 with TRBJ2-7, with 8 bases that match TRBD1. V gave up 8 bases and J gave up 4 bases; unmatched junction bases: 7. The CDR3 sequence is 12 residues long. From germline, CDR1 is SQVTM and CDR2 ANQGSEA. CDR3 sequence (DNA): TGCAGCTTGAAAGGACAGGGTTACGAGCAGTACTTC. It is translated as CSLKGQGYEQYF.

Regarding this clonotype: A read error may account for a junction end that differs from germline. CDR3 amino acids: CASSSSWREAQYF. In nucleotides, the CDR3 is TGTGCCAGCAGCTCCTCCTGGAGAGAGGCCCAGTACTTC. The gene calls are TRBV7-9 and TRBJ2-5; D unresolved. The germline V gene has CDR1 SEHNR and CDR2 FQNEAQ (reference sequence). This CDR3 comprises 13 residues.

The J gene is TRBJ1-4, the V gene TRBV5-4; a possible D gene is TRBD1 (5 bases). Trimming took 4 bases from V and 5 from J, leaving 15 bases between them. The V gene's germline CDR1 is SGHNT and CDR2 YYREEE (reference sequence). The CDR3 length is 15 residues. The CDR3 region is CASSVDNRQNEKLFF. CDR3 in DNA: TGTGCCAGCAGCGTCGATAACCGACAGAATGAAAAACTGTTTTTT.

This clonotype was seen ten or more times. The chain combines TRBV19 with TRBJ1-2; TRBD1 matches at 7 bases. The CDR3 is made up of 16 amino acids. V trimming: 0 bases; J trimming: 6 bases; junction bases outside the gene matches: 10. CDR1 is LNHDA, CDR2 SQIVND, per germline (reference sequence). The CDR3: CASSIDPDRVWNGYTF. CDR3 bases: TGTGCCAGTAGTATAGATCCCGACAGGGTTTGGAATGGCTACACCTTC.

The sample holds many counts of this clonotype. This sequence joins TRBV19 and TRBJ1-2; D is unclear. There are 12 residues in the CDR3. CDR1 and CDR2 (germline): LNHDA, SQIVND (reference sequence). Trimming shortened V by 7 bases and J by 4 bases, and 10 bases separated the two germline ends. CDR3 region: CASKKGSYGYTF. The CDR3 coding sequence is TGTGCCAGTAAGAAGGGAAGCTATGGCTACACCTTC.

With regard to this clonotype: Since a much larger clone is just one base distant, this may be a read error. The rearrangement joins TRBV5-6 to TRBJ1-4; D perhaps matches TRBD1 (6 bases). Germline-derived CDR1 and CDR2 are SGHDT and YYEEEE. CDR3 size: 16 residues. The CDR3 region has the DNA TGTGCCAACAGCTTGAGGGGGGCAGGGCTGAATGAAAAACTGTTTTTT. Residues: CANSLRGAGLNEKLFF. The full variable domain, completed using reference TRBV5-6 and TRBJ1-4, is DAGVTQSPTHLIKTRGQQVTLRCSPKSGHDTVSWYQQALGQGPQFIFQYYEEEERQRGNFPDRFSGHQFPNYSSELNVNALLLGDSALYLCANSLRGAGLNEKLFFGSGTQLSVL.

This clonotype was seen at least ten times. The V and J genes are TRBV20-1 and TRBJ1-4; a weak D match, TRBD1 (6 bases). Germline V CDR1 and CDR2: DFQATT, SNEGSKA (reference sequence). The CDR3 length is 13 residues. The germline V and J ends were trimmed by 6 bases and 6 bases, with 14 bases remaining between them. CDR3 in amino acids: CSARRGPDEKLFF. The CDR3 region has the DNA TGCAGTGCAAGACGGGGGCCCGATGAAAAACTGTTTTTT.

Remarks on this clonotype: In this CDR3 the conserved last residue, phenylalanine or tryptophan, is missing, so a read error is likely. This chain connects TRBV12-3 or TRBV12-4 to TRBJ1-2, with 8 bases that match TRBD1. The V segment lost 4 bases and the J segment 7 bases; nucleotides outside the gene matches: 8. The CDR3 has 14 residues. CDR3: CASSSGGGAFGYTL. CDR3 DNA sequence: TGTGCCAGCAGTTCAGGGGGCGGGGCATTTGGCTACACCCTC.

This clonotype was recorded at least ten times. V gene TRBV7-8 combines with J gene TRBJ1-5; D gene uncertain. This CDR3 is built from 14 residues. CDR1 is SGHVS and CDR2 is FQNEAQ in the germline V gene. The V and J ends lost 1 base and 0 bases respectively, with 4 bases between them. CDR3 in DNA: TGTGCCAGCAGCTTAGGACATAGCAATCAGCCCCAGCATTTT. Translation gives CASSLGHSNQPQHF.

This clonotype was found many times. The chain's CDR3 is CASSSLGQGDTGELFF. The CDR3 DNA reads as TGCGCCAGCAGCTCATTGGGACAGGGCGACACCGGGGAGCTGTTTTTT. The rearrangement uses TRBV5-1 and TRBJ2-2, with 9 bases identical to TRBD1. CDR1 SGHRS and CDR2 YFSETQ come from the germline V gene. J gave up 3 bases and V 3 bases, and 6 bases lay outside the gene matches. This CDR3 comprises 16 residues.

This clonotype occurred many times. V gene TRBV10-3 combines with J gene TRBJ1-3; a possible D gene is TRBD1 (5 bases). The V end was cut by 3 bases, the J end by 2 bases, with 11 bases between. The CDR3 is 15 residues long. CDR1 ENHRY and CDR2 SYGVKD come from the germline V gene. CDR3 coding DNA: TGTGCCATCAGTGAATCCCAGGGCCCTGGAAACACCATATATTTT. Residues: CAISESQGPGNTIYF.

This clonotype was counted many times. V is TRBV5-6 and J is TRBJ2-7, with 7 bases identical to TRBD2. Unmatched junction bases numbered 6, after V lost 0 bases and J lost 3 bases. The CDR3 sequence is 15 residues long. Germline values: CDR1 SGHDT, CDR2 YYEEEE. CDR3 sequence: CASSLGSGAFYEQYF. In nucleotides, the CDR3 is TGTGCCAGCAGCTTGGGGAGCGGGGCTTTCTACGAGCAGTACTTC.

The V and J genes are TRBV28 and TRBJ2-1; 8 nucleotides match TRBD1. Germline V gene data show CDR1 as MDHEN and CDR2 as SYDVKM. The CDR3 has 16 residues. After removal of 6 bases from V and 7 bases from J, the junction contained 14 bases not matched to a gene. The CDR3 sequence is CASSNFRDRYMNEQFF. The CDR3 coding sequence is TGTGCCAGCAGCAACTTCCGGGACAGGTATATGAATGAGCAGTTCTTC.

This chain uses TRBV24-1 with TRBJ2-3; D not resolved. CDR3 size: 15 residues. CDR1 and CDR2 from the germline V gene are KGHDR and SFDVKD. Between the trimmed V and J ends, which lost 1 base and 6 bases, there was a span of 13 bases. The CDR3, as DNA: TGTGCCACCAGTGATTTCGGTGACGGAAGGGATACGCAGTATTTT. Its translation is CATSDFGDGRDTQYF.